Below, 12 T cell receptor beta chains from the same sample are listed, as sequenced in a study of cytomegalovirus exposure and HLA in healthy donors. The PCR had 60 Vbeta and 13 Jbeta primers. TCRdb keeps only in-frame clones here, not all; method: immunoSEQ multiplex PCR. In the table there are 180,000 or so clones, less than 80% of which are singletons. Material: PBMCs. Receptor source: a man aged 35-49 years in good health and CMV-seronegative.

This sequence joins TRBV5-1 and TRBJ2-7; TRBD2 aligns across 12 bases. V was pared by 4 bases and J by 2 bases, with 4 bases of the junction left unmatched. This CDR3 spans 15 amino acids. CDR1 SGHRS and CDR2 YFSETQ come from the germline V gene. CDR3 DNA: TGCGCCAGCAGCCTCCGACTAGCGGGGGCCTACGAGCAGTACTTC. Encoded protein: CASSLRLAGAYEQYF.

This clone was observed a handful of times. The CDR3 loop is CASSILRGEQYF. CDR3 nucleotides: TGTGCCAGCAGCATCCTCAGGGGCGAGCAGTACTTC. This rearrangement joins TRBV7-8 to TRBJ2-7, with D maybe TRBD1 (6 bases). The V and J ends lost 5 bases and 6 bases respectively, with 11 bases between them. This CDR3 has 12 amino acids. CDR1 is SGHVS, CDR2 FQNEAQ, per germline.

The V gene is TRBV6-7, the J gene TRBJ2-5; no clear D gene. TRBV6-7 is placed among ORFs of uncertain function. Trimming removed 7 bases at V and 5 bases at J, with 11 bases between. This CDR3 contains 12 residues. The CDR3 coding sequence is TGTGCCAGCATTCCAAGCCGGGAGACCCAGTACTTC. Translated: CASIPSRETQYF.

The CDR3 is CSAHWFGELFF. The CDR3 DNA reads TGCAGTGCTCACTGGTTTGGGGAGCTGTTTTTT. The chain uses TRBV20-1 and TRBJ2-2, with D uncertain. The length of the CDR3 is 11 residues. Deletions cut 5 bases from V and 8 bases from J, with 9 bases between. Germline CDR1 is DFQATT and CDR2 is SNEGSKA (reference sequence).

The chain combines TRBV28 with TRBJ2-1, with 8 positions matching TRBD2. The germline gives CDR1 MDHEN, CDR2 SYDVKM. The trim removed 5 bases at V and 9 bases at J, leaving 12 bases unmatched. The CDR3 runs to 15 residues. CDR3 sequence reads: CASSPSGTGGAEQFF. The CDR3 nucleotides read TGTGCCAGCAGTCCGTCGGGAACGGGGGGGGCTGAGCAGTTCTTC.

In nucleotides, the CDR3 is TGTGCCAGCAGCTTAGGACTAGCGGGCGCCAACGAGCAGTACTTC. Translated: CASSLGLAGANEQYF. The V call is TRBV7-9, the J call TRBJ2-7, with 10 bases matching TRBD2. Per the germline V gene, CDR1 is SEHNR and CDR2 is FQNEAQ (reference sequence). Losses at the gene ends were 1 base for V and 5 bases for J; bases not matched to a gene: 5. This CDR3 is 15 amino acids long.

This clone was seen more than once but under ten times. The chain has TRBV28 and TRBJ1-4; 9 bases map to TRBD1. Germline CDR1 reads MDHEN; CDR2 reads SYDVKM. This CDR3 region has 16 residues. The ends lost 6 bases at V and 3 bases at J; junction bases unmatched: 8. CDR3 protein: CASRDRGYRSNEKLFF. CDR3 in DNA: TGTGCCAGCAGGGACAGGGGTTATAGGTCTAATGAAAAACTGTTTTTT.

This clone was picked up a small number of times. CDR3 nucleotides: TGTGCCTGGAGTCCAAACGCCGCTACAGGGGGCTGGGGGGAGACCCAGTACTTC. It encodes CAWSPNAATGGWGETQYF. The rearrangement joins TRBV30 to TRBJ2-5, with 9 bases aligning to TRBD1. The V gene end was trimmed by 2 bases and the J gene end by 5 bases; junction bases not matched to a gene: 18. Germline V gives CDR1 GTSNPN, CDR2 SVGIG (reference sequence). CDR3 length: 18 residues. Drawing the rest from reference TRBV30 and TRBJ2-5, the complete variable domain is SQTIHQWPATLVQPVGSPLSLECTVEGTSNPNLYWYRQAAGRGLQLLFYSVGIGQISSEVPQNLSASRPQDRQFILSSKKLLLSDSGFYLCAWSPNAATGGWGETQYFGPGTRLLVL.

This clone was detected only a few times. The V call is TRBV28, the J call TRBJ2-2; 9 nucleotides align to TRBD1. Germline V gene data show CDR1 as MDHEN and CDR2 as SYDVKM. There are 16 residues in the CDR3. V gave up 7 bases and J gave up 5 bases; unmatched junction bases: 11. For the CDR3, the DNA is TGTGCCAGCACCCCTAGGGACAGGGCAGGAACCGGGGAGCTGTTTTTT. It is translated as CASTPRDRAGTGELFF.

The count of this clone is one. The rearrangement links TRBV6-6 to TRBJ2-1; 9 bases fit TRBD1. CDR3 size: 12 residues. Looked up from germline, CDR1 is MNHNY and CDR2 is SVGAGI (reference sequence). Trimming took 7 bases from V and 8 from J; bases not matched to a gene: 3. DNA for the CDR3: TGTGCCAGCAAAGACAGGGGGTATGAGCAGTTCTTC. This sequence encodes CASKDRGYEQFF.

This chain links TRBV14 with TRBJ2-5; 7 nucleotides match TRBD2. From germline, CDR1 is SGHDN and CDR2 FVKESK. The CDR3 has 16 amino acids. V lost 1 base to trimming and J lost 5 bases; unmatched junction nucleotides: 10. Written as DNA, the CDR3 is TGTGCCAGCAGCCAAGTCGGCTTACTGGGGGGGGAGACCCAGTACTTC. Translating gives CASSQVGLLGGETQYF.

The rearrangement joins TRBV7-2 to TRBJ1-2; D call uncertain. Deletions cut 1 base from V and 4 bases from J, with 7 bases between. The CDR3 runs to 13 residues. Germline V lookup: CDR1 SGHTA, CDR2 FQGNSA. In nucleotides, the CDR3 is TGTGCCAGCAGCTTAGAACAGTCCTATGGCTACACCTTC. It translates to CASSLEQSYGYTF.